The 18 T cell receptor beta chains below were found in one sample sequenced in a study of T cell responses to AZD1222 COVID-19 vaccine. Some clones are missing from TCRdb's copy, which holds only in-frame ones; the method was immunoSEQ multiplex PCR. The data hold approximately 120,000 clones, with about 79% observed a single time. The material sequenced was peripheral blood, taken 28 days after the second AZD1222 dose. All receptors derive from an adult who received the AZD1222 COVID-19 vaccine.

The V gene is TRBV2, the J gene TRBJ1-5, with D possibly TRBD1 on 5 matching bases. V dropped 5 bases and J dropped 0 bases, with 11 bases sitting between them. Germline assignment: CDR1 SNHLY and CDR2 FYNNEI. The CDR3 has 15 amino acids. Here the CDR3 reads CASSYQGSSNQPQHF. The CDR3 nucleotides are TGTGCCAGCAGTTACCAGGGATCTAGCAATCAGCCCCAGCATTTT.

V and J are TRBV3-1 (or the pseudogene TRBV3-2) and TRBJ1-1, with D unclear. From germline, CDR1 is LGHDT and CDR2 YNNKEL (reference sequence). CDR3 length: 15 amino acids. V was clipped by 0 bases and J by 4 bases, with 12 bases between them. CDR3 DNA sequence: TGTGCCAGCAGCCAAGATACTAAAGGTTTCACTGAAGCTTTCTTT. It codes for CASSQDTKGFTEAFF.

The sample holds one count of this clone. The chain joins TRBV19 to TRBJ1-6; D is undetermined. CDR3 size: 14 residues. Trimming shortened V by 6 bases and J by 0 bases, and 6 bases separated the two germline ends. Germline V lookup: CDR1 LNHDA, CDR2 SQIVND (reference sequence). CDR3 sequence: CASRLLSYNSPLHF. CDR3 in DNA: TGTGCCAGTAGATTACTCTCCTATAATTCACCCCTCCACTTT.

The chain uses TRBV6-5 and TRBJ1-1, with D unresolved. The CDR3 spans 15 residues. Trimming left V 5 bases short and J 1 base short, with 14 bases between. Per germline, CDR1 MNHEY and CDR2 SVGAGI. The CDR3 nucleotides are TGTGCCAGCAGTCCCTTGGGCGGAAAGAACACTGAAGCTTTCTTT. Translation: CASSPLGGKNTEAFF.

CDR3 DNA sequence: TGTGCCAGTAGCACCGCCATCGACGTCTTCTACGAGCAGTACTTC. Its protein product is CASSTAIDVFYEQYF. The chain is built from TRBV19 and TRBJ2-7; D remains unclear. The CDR3 consists of 15 residues. Trimming cost V 6 bases and J 3 bases, with 18 bases left between them. Germline V lookup: CDR1 LNHDA, CDR2 SQIVND (reference sequence).

V gene TRBV7-9 combines with J gene TRBJ1-5; a possible D gene is TRBD1 (6 bases). Per the germline V gene, CDR1 is SEHNR and CDR2 is FQNEAQ (reference sequence). V was trimmed by 5 bases and J by 2 bases, leaving 19 bases between them. CDR3 length equals 17 residues. The CDR3 here is CASSLTGTPVGNQPQHF. The CDR3 DNA sequence: TGTGCCAGCAGCCTAACCGGGACACCCGTCGGCAATCAGCCCCAGCATTTT.

The chain combines TRBV11-2 with TRBJ2-1, with D possibly matching TRBD2 (6 bases). Germline V gene lookup returns CDR1 SGHAT and CDR2 FQNNGV. Trimming shortened V by 4 bases and J by 3 bases, and 16 bases separated the two germline ends. The CDR3 consists of 16 residues. In nucleotides, the CDR3 is TGTGCCAGCAGCTCAGTACTTTACGGGGGCTACAATGAGCAGTTCTTC. Translating it yields CASSSVLYGGYNEQFF. The whole variable domain, filled in from reference TRBV11-2 and TRBJ2-1, reads EAGVAQSPRYKIIEKRQSVAFWCNPISGHATLYWYQQILGQGPKLLIQFQNNGVVDDSQLPKDRFSAERLKGVDSTLKIQPAKLEDSAVYLCASSSVLYGGYNEQFFGPGTRLTVL.

V and J are TRBV6-5 and TRBJ1-6; D is uncertain. From germline, CDR1 is MNHEY and CDR2 SVGAGI. CDR3 length equals 16 residues. Trimming took off 2 bases at V and 8 bases at J, with 16 bases between the two ends. CDR3 sequence: CASSYQNRNVYSPLHF. The DNA of the CDR3 is TGTGCCAGCAGTTACCAAAATAGGAACGTTTATTCACCCCTCCACTTT.

This clone was counted a few times. The gene calls are TRBV12-3 or TRBV12-4 and TRBJ1-5; D gene uncertain. V lost 7 bases to trimming and J lost 0 bases, with 4 bases between them. The CDR3 has 12 amino acids. CDR3 amino acids: CASTNSNQPQHF. The CDR3 DNA reads TGTGCCAGCACTAATAGCAATCAGCCCCAGCATTTT.

This chain links TRBV5-1 with TRBJ2-3, with TRBD2 identical over 7 bases. Germline V lookup: CDR1 SGHRS, CDR2 YFSETQ. The CDR3 covers 18 residues. V dropped 3 bases and J dropped 0; count of bases not matched to a gene: 13. The CDR3 coding sequence is TGCGCCAGCAGCTGGAACAAGATAAGCGGGGTTAGCACAGATACGCAGTATTTT. Amino acid sequence: CASSWNKISGVSTDTQYF.

The chain couples TRBV10-1 to TRBJ1-1; 7 bases map to TRBD1. V was clipped by 8 bases and J by 1 base; unmatched bases: 16. Germline V CDR1 and CDR2: WNHNN, SYGVQD (reference sequence). There are 17 residues in the CDR3. The CDR3: CASDSFPGDRANTEAFF. DNA of the CDR3: TGCGCCAGCGACTCTTTTCCAGGGGACAGAGCGAACACTGAAGCTTTCTTT.

This chain connects TRBV15 to TRBJ1-5, with D unclear. With 0 bases removed from V and 6 bases from J, the gap between germline ends came to 15 bases. The CDR3 runs 16 residues. The germline CDR1 and CDR2 sequences are LNHNV and YYDKDF (reference sequence). The CDR3 nucleotides are TGTGCCACCAGCAGAGATAGGAATTCGGGTACTCAGCCCCAGCATTTT. This codes for CATSRDRNSGTQPQHF.

This chain joins TRBV11-2 and TRBJ2-4; tentatively, D is TRBD1 or TRBD2 (5 bases each). CDR3 length: 14 amino acids. Between the trimmed V and J ends, which lost 1 base and 8 bases, there was a span of 12 bases. The germline V gene encodes CDR1 SGHAT and CDR2 FQNNGV. CDR3 coding DNA: TGTGCCAGCAGCTTAGGGGACCCCTTTGACATTCAGTACTTC. Its protein is CASSLGDPFDIQYF. Filled out from reference TRBV11-2 and TRBJ2-4, the complete variable domain reads EAGVAQSPRYKIIEKRQSVAFWCNPISGHATLYWYQQILGQGPKLLIQFQNNGVVDDSQLPKDRFSAERLKGVDSTLKIQPAKLEDSAVYLCASSLGDPFDIQYFGAGTRLSVL.

This clone was counted between two and nine times. The rearrangement links TRBV2 to TRBJ2-7; TRBD1 matches 7 bases. Germline CDR1 is SNHLY and CDR2 is FYNNEI. The trim removed 3 bases at V and 9 bases at J, leaving 8 bases unmatched. The CDR3 extends over 13 amino acids. Written as DNA, the CDR3 is TGTGCCAGCAGTGAGCAACCGACAGGGCTGCAGTACTTC. This translates into CASSEQPTGLQYF.

This chain connects TRBV2 to TRBJ1-2; D not resolved. Looked up from germline, CDR1 is SNHLY and CDR2 is FYNNEI. V was shortened by 8 bases and J by 5 bases, with 15 bases between the two germline ends. The CDR3 length is 13 residues. CDR3: CASRADGKYGYTF. CDR3 DNA sequence: TGTGCCAGCCGAGCGGACGGAAAGTATGGCTACACCTTC.

V and J are TRBV16 and TRBJ1-3; D uncertain. This CDR3 has 16 residues. Trimming took off 0 bases at V and 0 bases at J, with 9 bases between the two ends. Germline V lookup: CDR1 KGHSY, CDR2 FQNENV. The CDR3 spells CASSQSAVGSGNTIYF. The CDR3 DNA reads as TGTGCCAGCAGCCAATCGGCGGTCGGCTCTGGAAACACCATATATTTT. The variable domain in full, with the rest retrieved from reference TRBV16 and TRBJ1-3, is GEEVAQTPKHLVRGEGQKAKLYCAPIKGHSYVFWYQQVLKNEFKFLISFQNENVFDETGMPKERFSAKCLPNSPCSLEIQATKLEDSAVYFCASSQSAVGSGNTIYFGEGSWLTVV.

The CDR3: CASSLRMGAGEWTEAFF. The DNA of the CDR3 is TGTGCCAGCAGTTTACGAATGGGGGCAGGGGAATGGACTGAAGCTTTCTTT. The chain carries TRBV28 and TRBJ1-1, with D perhaps matching TRBD1 (6 bases). Germline lookup yields CDR1 MDHEN and CDR2 SYDVKM. This CDR3 spans 17 amino acids. V was clipped by 2 bases and J by 5 bases, with 21 bases between them.

The rearrangement joins TRBV5-1 to TRBJ2-6; D is unclear. V was trimmed by 7 bases and J by 0 bases, leaving 11 bases between them. Germline V gene lookup returns CDR1 SGHRS and CDR2 YFSETQ. CDR3 length equals 15 residues. The CDR3 sequence: CASGLVLSGANVLTF. CDR3 DNA sequence: TGCGCCAGCGGTTTAGTGCTCTCTGGGGCCAACGTCCTGACTTTC.